This T cell receptor (beta chain) stems from a study of cytomegalovirus exposure and HLA in healthy donors. The PCR had 60 Vbeta and 13 Jbeta primers. Under the authors' procedure: Later reanalysis found approximately 80 million unique TCR beta chains, about 10 million of them shared. Using immunoSEQ multiplex PCR, the repertoire was profiled, and TCRdb retains in-frame clones only, with some absent. That table gives V, J and clone size, and the DNA gave D and trimming. There are fewer than 250,000 clones in the sample; 70% to 75% occur only once, and about 4.6% lies in the top ten. Trimming stripped 1 base from V and 1 base from J, with 8 bases between. The CDR3 is 14 residues long. CDR1 is SEHNR, CDR2 FQNEAQ, per germline (reference sequence). The table lists this clone with a few counts.

Input material: PBMCs. The chain joins TRBV7-9 to TRBJ2-7; D unclear. The receptor's source is a young man in good health and CMV-seropositive. The CDR3 region is CASSLDGRSYEQYF. The CDR3 DNA is TGTGCCAGCAGCTTAGATGGCAGGTCCTACGAGCAGTACTTC.